This entry concerns a single T cell receptor (beta chain). This entry comes from a study of blood T cell repertoires in COVID-19. Study information: PBMCs, B-cell-depleted T cells, or T cells were the source of the cDNA or gDNA that made up the material.

Original data processing: Estimated nucleated cell counts came from reference gene primer amplification. The table came from immunoSEQ multiplex PCR; TCRdb's copy has only in-frame clones and leaves some out. V and J calls and clone size follow that table, whereas D and trimming were derived from the DNA. This table holds tens of thousands of clones, 70% to 90% found once. This CDR3 comprises 18 residues. J is TRBJ1-5 and V is TRBV21-1; the D segment call TRBD1 is taken from the table without a DNA check. TRBV21-1 corresponds to a pseudogene. This TCR was recovered from a man aged 70 or older with acute or convalescent COVID-19. Sequenced input: peripheral blood. DNA for the CDR3: TGTGCCAGCAGCCTCAAGGACAGGGAGGTTTGGGGCAATCAGCCCCAGCATTTT. It translates to CASSLKDREVWGNQPQHF.